The clone carrying this T cell receptor (beta chain) has a handful of counts. The antigen remains undetermined. This entry is derived from a study of blood T cells in healthy people across ages. Study-level information: Template switching caught about one barcoded beta molecule for each two T cells. Overall study results and limits: CMV status of donors was not determined, possibly confounding expanded clonotype changes.

A J-beta primer mix and a sample-barcoded 5' primer were used in a second PCR of roughly 6 to 11 cycles. CDR3-containing paired-end reads numbering at least 2.5 million came from each sample. A single record per CDR3 protein comes from TCRdb applying MiXCR to the 5' RACE reads. The repertoire holds 1.5 million to 2 million distinct CDR3 sequences, with 39% as singletons. This CDR3 spans 16 amino acids. With 4 bases clipped from V and 3 bases from J, the junction kept 13 bases outside the gene matches. CDR1 is SGDLS, CDR2 YYNGEE, per germline. This chain uses TRBV9 with TRBJ2-7; 7 bases align to TRBD1. The clonotype was recovered from a human donor in good health. Sequenced sample: blood. The CDR3 loop is CASSSAGGPGHYEQYF. The CDR3 DNA sequence: TGTGCCAGCAGCTCAGCAGGGGGTCCGGGACACTACGAGCAGTACTTC. Together with reference TRBV9 and TRBJ2-7, the CDR3 gives the full variable domain: DSGVTQTPKHLITATGQRVTLRCSPRSGDLSVYWYQQSLDQGLQFLIQYYNGEERAKGNILERFSAQQFPDLHSELNLSSLELGDSALYFCASSSAGGPGHYEQYFGPGTRLTVT.